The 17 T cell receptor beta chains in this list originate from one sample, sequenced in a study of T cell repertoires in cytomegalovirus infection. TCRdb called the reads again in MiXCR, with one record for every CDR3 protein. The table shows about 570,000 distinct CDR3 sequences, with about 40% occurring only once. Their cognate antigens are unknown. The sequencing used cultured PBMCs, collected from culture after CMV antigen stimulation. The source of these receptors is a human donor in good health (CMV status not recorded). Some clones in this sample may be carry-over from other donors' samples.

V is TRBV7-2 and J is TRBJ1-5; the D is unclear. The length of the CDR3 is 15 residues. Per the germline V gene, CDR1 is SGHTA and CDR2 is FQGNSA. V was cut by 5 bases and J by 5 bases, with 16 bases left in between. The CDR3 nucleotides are TGTGCCAGCAGCGTAGAATCGGGGTCCGATCAGCCCCAGCATTTT. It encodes CASSVESGSDQPQHF.

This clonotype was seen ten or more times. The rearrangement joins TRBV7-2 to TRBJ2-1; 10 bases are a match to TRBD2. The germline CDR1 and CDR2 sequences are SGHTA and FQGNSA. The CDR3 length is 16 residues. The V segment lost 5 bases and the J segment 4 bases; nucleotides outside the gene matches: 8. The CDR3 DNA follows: TGTGCCAGCAGCCCAGTGGAGCGGGGGGGTTACAATGAGCAGTTCTTC. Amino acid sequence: CASSPVERGGYNEQFF.

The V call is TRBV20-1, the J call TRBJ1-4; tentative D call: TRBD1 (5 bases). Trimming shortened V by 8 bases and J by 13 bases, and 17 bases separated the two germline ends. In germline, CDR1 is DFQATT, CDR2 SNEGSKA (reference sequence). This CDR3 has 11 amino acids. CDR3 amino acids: CSSPSGTGLFF. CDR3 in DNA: TGCAGTTCTCCTTCCGGGACGGGACTGTTTTTT.

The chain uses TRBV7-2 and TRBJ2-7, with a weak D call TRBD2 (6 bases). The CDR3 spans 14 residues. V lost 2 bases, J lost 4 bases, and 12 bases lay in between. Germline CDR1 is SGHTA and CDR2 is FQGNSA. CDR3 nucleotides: TGTGCCAGCAGCTTATTGGGACTGGAATACGAGCAGTACTTC. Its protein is CASSLLGLEYEQYF.

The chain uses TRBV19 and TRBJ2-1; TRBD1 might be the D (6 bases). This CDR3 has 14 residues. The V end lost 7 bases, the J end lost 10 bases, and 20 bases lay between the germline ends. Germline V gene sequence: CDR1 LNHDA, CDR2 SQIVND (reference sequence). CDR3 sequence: CASKGSRGTREQFF. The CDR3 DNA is TGTGCCAGTAAAGGTAGTAGGGGGACAAGGGAGCAGTTCTTC.

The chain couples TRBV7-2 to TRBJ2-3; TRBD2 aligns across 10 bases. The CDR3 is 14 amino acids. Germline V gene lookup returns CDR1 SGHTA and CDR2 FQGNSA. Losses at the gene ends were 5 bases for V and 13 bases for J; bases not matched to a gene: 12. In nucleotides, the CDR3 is TGTGCCAGCAGCCCGTCCCCGGGTAGCGGGAGGAAGTATTTT. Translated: CASSPSPGSGRKYF.

CDR3 DNA: TGTGCCAGCTCTCCCTTTCAGGGGGCCAACACTGAAGCTTTCTTT. As protein: CASSPFQGANTEAFF. The J gene is TRBJ1-1, the V gene TRBV18; TRBD1 aligns across 8 bases. After removal of 6 bases from V and 2 bases from J, the junction contained 8 bases not matched to a gene. This CDR3 has 15 amino acids. Germline CDR1 KGHSH, CDR2 LQKENI.

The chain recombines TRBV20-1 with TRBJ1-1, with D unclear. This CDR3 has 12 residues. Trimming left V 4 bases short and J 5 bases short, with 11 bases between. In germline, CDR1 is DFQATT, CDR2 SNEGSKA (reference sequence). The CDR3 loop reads CSAISGSTEAFF. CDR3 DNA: TGCAGTGCTATATCGGGTAGTACTGAAGCTTTCTTT.

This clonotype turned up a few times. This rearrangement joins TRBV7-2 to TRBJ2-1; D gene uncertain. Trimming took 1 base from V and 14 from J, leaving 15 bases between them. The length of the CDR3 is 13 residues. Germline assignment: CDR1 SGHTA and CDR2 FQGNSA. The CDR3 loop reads CASSLEVWAVKFF. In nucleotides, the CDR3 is TGTGCCAGCAGCTTAGAGGTTTGGGCCGTAAAGTTCTTC.

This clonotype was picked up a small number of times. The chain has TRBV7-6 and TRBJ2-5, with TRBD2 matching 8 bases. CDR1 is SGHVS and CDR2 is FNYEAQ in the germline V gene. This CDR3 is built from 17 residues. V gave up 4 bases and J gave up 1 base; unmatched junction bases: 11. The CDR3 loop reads CASSSGRLAGPQETQYF. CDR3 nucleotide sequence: TGTGCCAGCAGCTCGGGCCGGTTAGCGGGACCCCAAGAGACCCAGTACTTC.

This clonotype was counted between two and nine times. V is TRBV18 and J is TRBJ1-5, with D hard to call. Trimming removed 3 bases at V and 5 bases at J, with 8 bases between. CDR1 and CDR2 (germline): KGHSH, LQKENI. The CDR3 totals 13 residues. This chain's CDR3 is CASSPARDQPQHF. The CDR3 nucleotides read TGTGCCAGCTCACCGGCGCGAGATCAGCCCCAGCATTTT.

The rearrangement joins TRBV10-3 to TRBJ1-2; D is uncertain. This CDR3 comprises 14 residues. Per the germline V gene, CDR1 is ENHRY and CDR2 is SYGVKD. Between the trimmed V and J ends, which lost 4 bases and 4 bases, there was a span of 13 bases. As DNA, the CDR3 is TGTGCCATCAGTGTTGGGGAACTCTTCTATGGCTACACCTTC. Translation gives CAISVGELFYGYTF.

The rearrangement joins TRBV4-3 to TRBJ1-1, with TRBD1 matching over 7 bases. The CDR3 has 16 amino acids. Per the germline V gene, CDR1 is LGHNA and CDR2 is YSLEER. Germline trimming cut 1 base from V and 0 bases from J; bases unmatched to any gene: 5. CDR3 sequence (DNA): TGCGCCAGCAGCCAAGTCCACAGGGGTTTGAACACTGAAGCTTTCTTT. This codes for CASSQVHRGLNTEAFF.

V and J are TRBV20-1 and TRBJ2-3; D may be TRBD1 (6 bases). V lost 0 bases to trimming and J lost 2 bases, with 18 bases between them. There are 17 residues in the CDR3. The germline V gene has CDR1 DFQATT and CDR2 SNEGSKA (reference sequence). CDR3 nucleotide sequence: TGCAGTGCTAGAGATCTGGGGGATAGGGGGAACACAGATACGCAGTATTTT. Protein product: CSARDLGDRGNTDTQYF.

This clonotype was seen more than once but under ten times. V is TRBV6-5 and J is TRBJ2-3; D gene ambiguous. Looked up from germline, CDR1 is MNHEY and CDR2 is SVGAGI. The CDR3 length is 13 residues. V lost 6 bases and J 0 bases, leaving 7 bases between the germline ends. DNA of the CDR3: TGTGCCAGCAGAGCACCCAGCACAGATACGCAGTATTTT. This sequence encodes CASRAPSTDTQYF.

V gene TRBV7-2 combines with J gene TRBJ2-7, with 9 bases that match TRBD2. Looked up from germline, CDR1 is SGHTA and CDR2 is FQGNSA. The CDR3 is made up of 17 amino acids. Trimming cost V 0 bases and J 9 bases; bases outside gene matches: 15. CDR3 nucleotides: TGTGCCAGCAGCTTAGCGGTTGCGGCTAGCGGGGATAGGGGGCAGTACTTC. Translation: CASSLAVAASGDRGQYF.

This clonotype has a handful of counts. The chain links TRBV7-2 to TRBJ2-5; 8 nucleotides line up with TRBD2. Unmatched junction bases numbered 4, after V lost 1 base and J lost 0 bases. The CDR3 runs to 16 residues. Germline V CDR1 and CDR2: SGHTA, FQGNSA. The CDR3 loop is CASSLGSGTHQETQYF. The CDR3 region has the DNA TGTGCCAGCAGCTTAGGTAGCGGGACCCACCAAGAGACCCAGTACTTC.